The 20 T cell receptor beta chains below come from one sample, sequenced in a study of OX40 agonist ivuxolimab in advanced cancers. TCRdb's table, derived via immunoSEQ multiplex PCR, lists solely in-frame clones and lacks some. The top ten hold about 2.1% of the sample, which has under 80,000 clones, around nine tenths seen once. The source material was CD4+ or CD8+ T cells sorted from blood, sampled in a trial of the OX40 agonist ivuxolimab. The source is an adult with an advanced solid tumor such as melanoma, head and neck, liver or kidney cancer.

CDR3 sequence: CASSSNQPQHF. CDR3 bases: TGCGCCAGTTCTAGCAATCAGCCCCAGCATTTT. V gene TRBV10-1 combines with J gene TRBJ1-5; unclear D gene. The CDR3 consists of 11 residues. CDR1 and CDR2 (germline): WNHNN, SYGVQD (reference sequence). V was pared by 9 bases and J by 0 bases, with 3 bases between.

This sequence joins TRBV28 and TRBJ2-5, with D maybe TRBD2 (6 bases). The CDR3 is 14 residues long. CDR1 and CDR2 from the germline V gene are MDHEN and SYDVKM. V was clipped by 3 bases and J by 7 bases, with 15 bases between them. CDR3 loop: CASSFGQSRGTQYF. The CDR3 DNA follows: TGTGCCAGCAGTTTCGGGCAATCGCGGGGGACCCAGTACTTC.

This clone appeared once. This chain links TRBV2 with TRBJ2-3; 11 nucleotides match TRBD1. Trimming removed 4 bases from V and 1 base from J; junction bases left unmatched: 7. This CDR3 has 17 amino acids. Germline V gene data show CDR1 as SNHLY and CDR2 as FYNNEI. The CDR3 loop reads CASSGGTGGGGTDTQYF. The CDR3 bases are TGTGCCAGCAGTGGAGGGACAGGGGGTGGGGGCACAGATACGCAGTATTTT. Full variable domain (rest looked up from reference TRBV2 and TRBJ2-3): EPEVTQTPSHQVTQMGQEVILRCVPISNHLYFYWYRQILGQKVEFLVSFYNNEISEKSEIFDDQFSVERPDGSNFTLKIRSTKLEDSAMYFCASSGGTGGGGTDTQYFGPGTRLTVL.

CDR3 nucleotide sequence: TGTGCCAGCAGTTCCGGTGGTAGCAATCAGCCCCAGCATTTT. Protein: CASSSGGSNQPQHF. V gene TRBV28 combines with J gene TRBJ1-5; D gene unclear. The germline CDR1 and CDR2 sequences are MDHEN and SYDVKM. V was clipped by 4 bases and J by 0 bases, with 7 bases between them. The CDR3 runs to 14 residues.

The V and J genes are TRBV7-2 and TRBJ1-4; possibly TRBD1 for D (6 bases). The germline V gene encodes CDR1 SGHTA and CDR2 FQGNSA. The CDR3 covers 15 residues. Trimming cost V 5 bases and J 6 bases, with 16 bases left between them. The chain's CDR3 is CASSRGAGRDEKLFF. The CDR3 nucleotides are TGTGCCAGCAGCCGGGGGGCAGGGAGGGATGAAAAACTGTTTTTT. The variable domain in full, completed from reference TRBV7-2 and TRBJ1-4, reads GAGVSQSPSNKVTEKGKDVELRCDPISGHTALYWYRQSLGQGLEFLIYFQGNSAPDKSGLPSDRFSAERTGGSVSTLTIQRTQQEDSAVYLCASSRGAGRDEKLFFGSGTQLSVL.

The rearrangement uses TRBV28 and TRBJ1-5; D is possibly TRBD1 (6 bases). This CDR3 is built from 12 residues. In germline, CDR1 is MDHEN, CDR2 SYDVKM. The CDR3 sequence is CGSYRAHQPQHF. CDR3 nucleotide sequence: TGTGGTTCGTACAGGGCCCATCAGCCCCAGCATTTT.

This clone showed up just once. V is TRBV5-1 and J is TRBJ2-3; 11 bases map to TRBD1. Germline CDR1 reads SGHRS; CDR2 reads YFSETQ. CDR3 length: 15 residues. J was trimmed by 4 bases and V by 5 bases; bases with no gene match: 6. The CDR3 coding sequence is TGCGCCAGCAGACCCGGGACAGGGGGTCCAGATACGCAGTATTTT. This translates into CASRPGTGGPDTQYF. The full variable domain, completed using reference TRBV5-1 and TRBJ2-3, is KAGVTQTPRYLIKTRGQQVTLSCSPISGHRSVSWYQQTPGQGLQFLFEYFSETQRNKGNFPGRFSGRQFSNSRSEMNVSTLELGDSALYLCASRPGTGGPDTQYFGPGTRLTVL.

Of note for this clone: Other DNA sequences of this sample code for an identical CDR3. The chain employs TRBV7-2 and TRBJ2-2, with 9 nucleotides matching TRBD2. Germline V gives CDR1 SGHTA, CDR2 FQGNSA. The CDR3 loop spans 15 amino acids. J gave up 5 bases and V 0 bases, and 1 base lay outside the gene matches. CDR3 nucleotides: TGTGCCAGCAGCTTAGCTAGCGGGGGAACCGGGGAGCTGTTTTTT. Translation gives CASSLASGGTGELFF.

V and J are TRBV6-5 and TRBJ1-1; D not resolved. CDR1 is MNHEY and CDR2 is SVGAGI in the germline V gene. V dropped 7 bases and J dropped 5 bases, with 17 bases sitting between them. The CDR3 has 14 amino acids. DNA for the CDR3: TGTGCCAGCACCCTATCTCTCCGTGCTACTGAAGCTTTCTTT. Protein sequence: CASTLSLRATEAFF.

This sequence joins TRBV5-1 and TRBJ2-3; TRBD2 aligns across 7 bases. Looked up from germline, CDR1 is SGHRS and CDR2 is YFSETQ. The CDR3 totals 17 residues. Trimming at V came to 0 bases and at J to 7 bases, leaving 14 bases not matched to a gene. The CDR3 DNA reads TGCGCCAGCAGCTTGGATGGCGGGAGTTTTATTGGGTATACGCAGTATTTT. Protein sequence: CASSLDGGSFIGYTQYF. Full variable domain (rest looked up from reference TRBV5-1 and TRBJ2-3): KAGVTQTPRYLIKTRGQQVTLSCSPISGHRSVSWYQQTPGQGLQFLFEYFSETQRNKGNFPGRFSGRQFSNSRSEMNVSTLELGDSALYLCASSLDGGSFIGYTQYFGPGTRLTVL.

The chain uses TRBV13 and TRBJ1-2; D may be TRBD1 (5 bases). Looked up from germline, CDR1 is PRHDT and CDR2 is FYEKMQ (reference sequence). The CDR3 spans 15 residues. V lost 1 base and J 4 bases, leaving 13 bases between the germline ends. CDR3 bases: TGTGCCAGCAGCTTAGCTGGCAGGGCACTCTATGGCTACACCTTC. This encodes CASSLAGRALYGYTF. The variable domain in full, completed from reference TRBV13 and TRBJ1-2, reads AAGVIQSPRHLIKEKRETATLKCYPIPRHDTVYWYQQGPGQDPQFLISFYEKMQSDKGSIPDRFSAQQFSDYHSELNMSSLELGDSALYFCASSLAGRALYGYTFGSGTRLTVV.

The CDR3 is CASSSGLATETQYF. CDR3 coding DNA: TGTGCCAGCAGCTCGGGACTAGCGACGGAGACCCAGTACTTC. The V gene is TRBV7-2, the J gene TRBJ2-5; 10 positions agree with TRBD2. V dropped 4 bases and J dropped 5; count of bases not matched to a gene: 4. Germline V gene sequence: CDR1 SGHTA, CDR2 FQGNSA. The length of the CDR3 is 14 residues.

The gene calls are TRBV30 and TRBJ2-5; no definite D call. Trimming cost V 1 base and J 4 bases, with 10 bases left between them. The CDR3 spans 13 residues. The V gene's germline CDR1 is GTSNPN and CDR2 SVGIG (reference sequence). CDR3 sequence reads: CAWSGGLGETQYF. The CDR3 DNA is TGTGCCTGGAGTGGTGGGTTGGGAGAGACCCAGTACTTC.

The genes are TRBV18 and TRBJ1-5; D is ambiguous. Trimming left V 6 bases short and J 1 base short, with 4 bases between. Looked up from germline, CDR1 is KGHSH and CDR2 is LQKENI. The CDR3 sequence is 12 residues long. CDR3 in DNA: TGTGCCAGCTCCGGGAGCAATCAGCCCCAGCATTTT. Its protein product is CASSGSNQPQHF.

The J gene is TRBJ2-1, the V gene TRBV5-1; TRBD2 agrees at 10 bases. Germline V gene sequence: CDR1 SGHRS, CDR2 YFSETQ. J gave up 7 bases and V 0 bases, and 7 bases lay outside the gene matches. CDR3 length: 16 residues. The CDR3 DNA is TGCGCCAGCAGCTTGGCCCCTAGCGGGAGTAAAAATGAGCAGTTCTTC. This sequence encodes CASSLAPSGSKNEQFF.

The chain couples TRBV7-3 to TRBJ1-1; D unresolved. Trimming cost V 2 bases and J 1 base, with 8 bases left between them. Germline assignment: CDR1 SGHTA and CDR2 FQGTGA. There are 14 residues in the CDR3. The CDR3 sequence: CASSLSGENTEAFF. The CDR3 DNA follows: TGTGCCAGCAGCTTATCCGGGGAGAACACTGAAGCTTTCTTT. Using reference TRBV7-3 and TRBJ1-1 for the parts outside the CDR3, the full variable domain is GAGVSQTPSNKVTEKGKYVELRCDPISGHTALYWYRQSLGQGPEFLIYFQGTGAADDSGLPNDRFFAVRPEGSVSTLKIQRTERGDSAVYLCASSLSGENTEAFFGQGTRLTVV.

This clone was seen just once. The sample has other DNA sequences that encode this CDR3 too. The chain uses TRBV18 and TRBJ2-5; D not resolved. Germline-derived CDR1 and CDR2 are KGHSH and LQKENI. Trimming cost V 3 bases and J 5 bases, with 13 bases left between them. CDR3 size: 14 residues. The CDR3 bases are TGTGCCAGCTCACCCGGGCAGATAAGGGAGACCCAGTACTTC. This codes for CASSPGQIRETQYF.

This chain uses TRBV5-8 with TRBJ2-5; tentatively, D is TRBD1 (5 bases). CDR1 is SGHTS, CDR2 YDEGEE, per germline. Trimming took 4 bases from V and 4 from J, leaving 17 bases between them. The CDR3 has 15 residues. As DNA, the CDR3 is TGTGCCAGCAGCACCACACCAGGGTTCCGAGAGACCCAGTACTTC. Amino acids: CASSTTPGFRETQYF.

The rearrangement uses TRBV5-6 and TRBJ2-7; D possibly uses TRBD1 or TRBD2 (5 bases each). The CDR3 length is 13 residues. CDR1 is SGHDT and CDR2 is YYEEEE in the germline V gene. The V end lost 7 bases, the J end lost 3 bases, and 14 bases lay between the germline ends. The CDR3, as DNA: TGTGCCAGCGAGGGGATAGAGGACTACGAGCAGTACTTC. It specifies CASEGIEDYEQYF.

This sequence joins TRBV6-5 and TRBJ2-2, with 7 bases identical to TRBD2. The CDR3 consists of 13 residues. Germline V gives CDR1 MNHEY, CDR2 SVGAGI. With 6 bases clipped from V and 6 bases from J, the junction kept 4 bases outside the gene matches. DNA for the CDR3: TGTGCCAGCAGACGGGGGGAGGCCGGGGAGCTGTTTTTT. This codes for CASRRGEAGELFF.